A selection of T cell receptor beta chains follows, all from one sample in a study of monozygotic twins with inflammatory bowel disease. Each CDR3 protein gets one entry in TCRdb, which reprocessed the 5' RACE reads and gives no DNA. Its table lists approximately 120,000 distinct CDR3 sequences. Sequenced input: blood. Receptors originate from a human donor with ulcerative colitis or Crohn's disease, or a healthy co-twin of an affected twin (not recorded which). The CDR3 runs from the conserved cysteine through the conserved F or W.

V gene	CDR3 length	J gene	CDR3 protein
TRBV20-1	14	TRBJ2-7	CSATGTSSSYEQYF
TRBV12-3/TRBV12-4	11	TRBJ2-3	CASSQTDTQYF
TRBV20-1	15	TRBJ2-5	CSASRDGGLEETQYF
TRBV2	12	TRBJ1-2	CASNRDGYGYTF
TRBV7-2	14	TRBJ1-6	CASSLQGVGSPLHF
TRBV14	16	TRBJ2-1	CASSLRLPAYYNEQFF
TRBV20-1	13	TRBJ1-5	CSGRQDSNQPQHF
TRBV28	18	TRBJ2-2	CASSEPRNRDFPYGELFF
TRBV5-8	18	TRBJ1-1	CASSYAPRGALPDTEAFF
TRBV3-1	14	TRBJ2-1	CASSQQPAGDEQFF
TRBV7-2	12	TRBJ2-4	CASSSRFGIQYF
TRBV5-1	14	TRBJ1-1	CASSYGTGLTEAFF
TRBV28	12	TRBJ2-1	CASSTYYNEQFF
TRBV20-1	16	TRBJ2-4	CSAREVRGRIVNIQYF
TRBV7-2	15	TRBJ2-7	CASSHPASSSDEQYF
TRBV5-1	16	TRBJ2-3	CASSFSSGSLTDTQYF
TRBV13	14	TRBJ2-1	CASSAQYRENEQFF
TRBV12-3/TRBV12-4	16	TRBJ2-7	CASSYEGGDRFYEQYF
TRBV7-9	15	TRBJ2-1	CASSLFPRGDNEQFF
TRBV20-1	13	TRBJ2-6	CSARFSGANVLTF
TRBV12-3/TRBV12-4	18	TRBJ1-1	CASSPVRTGALMNTEAFF
TRBV7-2	15	TRBJ1-2	CASSPDWTSNYGYTF
TRBV5-1	15	TRBJ1-6	CASSLRSGDNSPLHF
TRBV20-1	14	TRBJ2-1	CSAEREGHRGEQFF
TRBV5-5	14	TRBJ1-1	CASSLGPPNTEAFF
TRBV5-1	15	TRBJ2-3	CASSLARGTTDTQYF
TRBV10-3	17	TRBJ2-1	CAISAAGGPGSYNEQFF
TRBV10-3	16	TRBJ2-1	CAISPKSGQTYNEQFF
TRBV20-1	14	TRBJ2-3	CSARTSGRTDTQYF
TRBV20-1	13	TRBJ2-3	CSAYLAGTDTQYF
TRBV27	16	TRBJ2-1	CASSNPSGATYNEQFF
TRBV11-3	14	TRBJ2-3	CASSLAGMTDTQYF
TRBV30	14	TRBJ2-3	CAARGEIHTDTQYF
TRBV6-1	14	TRBJ2-6	CASSPAAGANVLTF
TRBV12-3/TRBV12-4	18	TRBJ2-1	CASSSPGSFEGWYNEQFF
TRBV3-1	15	TRBJ1-4	CASSQVSHINEKLFF
TRBV10-3	15	TRBJ1-5	CAISEGQGAGQPQHF
TRBV7-9	15	TRBJ2-7	CASSLAGGTPYEQYF
TRBV4-1	15	TRBJ1-5	CASSPGQGRNQPQHF
TRBV9	14	TRBJ2-7	CASSAWGGAYEQYF
TRBV4-1	14	TRBJ2-1	CASSLRGQGNEQFF
TRBV7-9	13	TRBJ1-4	CASTRQGSEKLFF
TRBV20-1	16	TRBJ2-7	CSARELSPDRSYEQYF
TRBV7-2	16	TRBJ2-3	CASSLAPGGGTDTQYF
TRBV11-3	13	TRBJ2-3	CASRPTDSDTQYF
TRBV28	14	TRBJ2-7	CASVSVGDSYEQYF
TRBV9	15	TRBJ1-1	CASSGEGSAATEAFF